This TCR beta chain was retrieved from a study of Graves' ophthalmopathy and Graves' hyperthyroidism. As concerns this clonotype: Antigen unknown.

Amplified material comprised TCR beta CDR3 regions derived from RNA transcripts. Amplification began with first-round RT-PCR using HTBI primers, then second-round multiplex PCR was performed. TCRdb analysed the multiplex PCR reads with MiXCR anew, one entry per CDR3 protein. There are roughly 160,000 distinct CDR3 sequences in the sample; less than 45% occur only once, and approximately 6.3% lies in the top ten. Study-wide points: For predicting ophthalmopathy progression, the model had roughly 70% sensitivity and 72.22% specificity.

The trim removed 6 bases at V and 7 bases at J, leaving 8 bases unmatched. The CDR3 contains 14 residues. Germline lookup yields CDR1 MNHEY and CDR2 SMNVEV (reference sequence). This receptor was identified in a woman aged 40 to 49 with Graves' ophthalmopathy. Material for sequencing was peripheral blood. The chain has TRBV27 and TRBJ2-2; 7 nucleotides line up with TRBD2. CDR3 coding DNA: TGTGCCAGCAGGGGCGGGAGTGGTTACGGGGAGCTGTTTTTT. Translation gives CASRGGSGYGELFF.